This TCR beta chain is from a study of T cell responses to AZD1222 COVID-19 vaccine. Study-wide background: Investigators merged groups given second doses at roughly 4 or roughly 12 weeks. Study results and caveats: Distributed over spike, vaccine-associated CD4 TCRs predominated at 160-218 and 743-854.

As regards this clone: Its antigen remains unknown.

Here immunoSEQ multiplex PCR was the method, and the copy in TCRdb shows in-frame clones only, minus some. The sample holds fewer than 300,000 clones, 85% to 95% seen once. This CDR3 spans 14 amino acids. V gave up 3 bases and J gave up 0 bases, with 10 bases separating them. CDR1 is SGHDT, CDR2 YYEEEE, per germline. The specimen was peripheral blood, collected on day 0 of AZD1222 vaccination. V gene TRBV5-6 combines with J gene TRBJ2-7; the D is unclear. This receptor was obtained from an adult in good health. The CDR3 DNA sequence: TGTGCCAGCAGCTCCGGGTACGGCTCCTACGAGCAGTACTTC. Translating gives CASSSGYGSYEQYF.